The entry that follows covers one T cell receptor beta chain sequence. Its matching antigen is unknown. The data derive from a study of CD8 T cells in Susac syndrome. Background on the study: Patients with Susac syndrome were therapy-naive, taking corticosteroids, with some also receiving intravenous immunoglobulin, or taking intravenous immunoglobulin alone at the time their blood was drawn. Points from the study as a whole: The study admitted that it had a relatively small number of individuals in its TCR sequencing and HLA analysis.

FACS enriched CD8+ TEMRA cells, while bulk CD8+ and CD4+ were negatively isolated. cDNA came from around 0.5 to 1 ug RNA primed by random hexamers. TCRdb used MiXCR to reprocess the immunoSEQ multiplex PCR reads, holding one entry per CDR3 protein. The table has around 130,000 distinct CDR3 sequences, roughly 95% seen once. The sequence was collected from a human donor with Susac syndrome. The sequenced material came from CD4+ T cells from PBMCs.

This CDR3 is CASSYEAYQLDNQPQHF. In nucleotides, the CDR3 is TGTGCCAGCAGTTATGAGGCATATCAACTGGACAATCAGCCCCAGCATTTT. The rearrangement uses TRBV6-5 and TRBJ1-5; D is undetermined. The V gene lost 3 bases and the J gene lost 3 bases, with 18 bases spanning the gap. Germline lookup yields CDR1 MNHEY and CDR2 SVGAGI. This CDR3 has 17 residues.